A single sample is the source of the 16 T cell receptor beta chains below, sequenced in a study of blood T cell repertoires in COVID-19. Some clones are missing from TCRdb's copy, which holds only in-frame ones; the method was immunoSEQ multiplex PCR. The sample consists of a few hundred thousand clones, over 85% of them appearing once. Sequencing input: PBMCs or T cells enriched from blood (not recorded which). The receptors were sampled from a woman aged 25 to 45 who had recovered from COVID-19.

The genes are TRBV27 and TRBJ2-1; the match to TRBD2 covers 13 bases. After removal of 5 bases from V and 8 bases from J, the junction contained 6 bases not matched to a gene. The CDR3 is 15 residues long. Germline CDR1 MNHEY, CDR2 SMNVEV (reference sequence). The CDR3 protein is CASSKGTSGTYEQFF. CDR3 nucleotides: TGTGCCAGCAGTAAAGGGACTAGCGGGACCTATGAGCAGTTCTTC.

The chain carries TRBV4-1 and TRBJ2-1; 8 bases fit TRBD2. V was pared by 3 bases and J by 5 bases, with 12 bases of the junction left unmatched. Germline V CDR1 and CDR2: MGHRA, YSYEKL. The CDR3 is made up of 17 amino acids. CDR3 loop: CASSHPPSGRINNEQFF. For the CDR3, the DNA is TGCGCCAGCAGCCATCCTCCAAGCGGGAGAATCAACAATGAGCAGTTCTTC.

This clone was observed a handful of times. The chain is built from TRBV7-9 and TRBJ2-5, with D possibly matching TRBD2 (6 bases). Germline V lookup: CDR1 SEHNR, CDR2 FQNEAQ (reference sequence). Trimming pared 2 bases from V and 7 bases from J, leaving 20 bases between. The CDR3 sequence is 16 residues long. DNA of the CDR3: TGTGCCAGCAGCTTATTCGGAGGGACGGTCTCTGGGACCCAGTACTTC. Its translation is CASSLFGGTVSGTQYF.

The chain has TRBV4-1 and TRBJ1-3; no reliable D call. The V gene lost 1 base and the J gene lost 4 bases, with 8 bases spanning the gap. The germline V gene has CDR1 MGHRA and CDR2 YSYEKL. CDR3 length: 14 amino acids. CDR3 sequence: CASSQVLSGNTIYF. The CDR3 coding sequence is TGCGCCAGCAGCCAAGTACTATCCGGAAACACCATATATTTT.

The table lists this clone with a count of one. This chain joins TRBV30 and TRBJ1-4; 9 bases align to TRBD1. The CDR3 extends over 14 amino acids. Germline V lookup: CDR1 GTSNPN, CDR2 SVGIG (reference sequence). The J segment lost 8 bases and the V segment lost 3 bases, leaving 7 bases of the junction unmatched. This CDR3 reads CAWSMGTGREKLFF. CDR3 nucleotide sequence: TGTGCCTGGAGCATGGGGACAGGGAGGGAAAAACTGTTTTTT.

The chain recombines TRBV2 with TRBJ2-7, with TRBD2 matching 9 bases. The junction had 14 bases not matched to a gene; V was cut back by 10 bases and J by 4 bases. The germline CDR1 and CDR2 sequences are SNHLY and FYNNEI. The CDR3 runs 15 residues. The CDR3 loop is CAKSVREGNPYEQYF. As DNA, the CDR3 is TGTGCCAAGTCAGTGCGGGAGGGTAACCCTTACGAGCAGTACTTC.

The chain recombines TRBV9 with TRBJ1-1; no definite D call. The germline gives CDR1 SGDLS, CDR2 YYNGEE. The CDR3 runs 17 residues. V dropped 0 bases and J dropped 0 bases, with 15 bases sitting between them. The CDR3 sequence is CASSVDPPGSLNTEAFF. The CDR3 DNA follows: TGTGCCAGCAGCGTAGATCCCCCGGGATCTCTGAACACTGAAGCTTTCTTT.

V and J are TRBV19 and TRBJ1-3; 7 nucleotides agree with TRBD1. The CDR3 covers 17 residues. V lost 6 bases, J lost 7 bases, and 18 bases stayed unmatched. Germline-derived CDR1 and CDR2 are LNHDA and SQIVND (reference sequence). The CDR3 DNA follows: TGTGCCAGTAGGGAACAAGGGACAGCAACCTCAAAGAACACCATATATTTT. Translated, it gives CASREQGTATSKNTIYF.

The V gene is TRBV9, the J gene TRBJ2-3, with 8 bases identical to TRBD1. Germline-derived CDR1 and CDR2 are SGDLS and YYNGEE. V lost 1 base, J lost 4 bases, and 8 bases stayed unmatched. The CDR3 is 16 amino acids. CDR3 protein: CASSVLPGGGSDTQYF. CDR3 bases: TGTGCCAGCAGCGTACTTCCAGGGGGCGGGTCAGATACGCAGTATTTT.

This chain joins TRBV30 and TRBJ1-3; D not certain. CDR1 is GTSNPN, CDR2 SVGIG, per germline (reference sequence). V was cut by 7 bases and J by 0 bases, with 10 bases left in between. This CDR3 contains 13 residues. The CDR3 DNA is TGTGCCTCCAGGTCCCCCTCTGGAAACACCATATATTTT. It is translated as CASRSPSGNTIYF. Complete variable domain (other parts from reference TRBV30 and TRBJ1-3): SQTIHQWPATLVQPVGSPLSLECTVEGTSNPNLYWYRQAAGRGLQLLFYSVGIGQISSEVPQNLSASRPQDRQFILSSKKLLLSDSGFYLCASRSPSGNTIYFGEGSWLTVV.

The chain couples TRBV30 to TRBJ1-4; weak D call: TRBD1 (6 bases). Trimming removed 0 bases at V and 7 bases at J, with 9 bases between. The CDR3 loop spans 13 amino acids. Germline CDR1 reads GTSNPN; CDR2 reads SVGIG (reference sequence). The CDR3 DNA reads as TGTGCCTGGAGTGTTAAGGGGGTTGAAAAACTGTTTTTT. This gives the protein CAWSVKGVEKLFF. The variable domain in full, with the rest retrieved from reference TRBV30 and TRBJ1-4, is SQTIHQWPATLVQPVGSPLSLECTVEGTSNPNLYWYRQAAGRGLQLLFYSVGIGQISSEVPQNLSASRPQDRQFILSSKKLLLSDSGFYLCAWSVKGVEKLFFGSGTQLSVL.

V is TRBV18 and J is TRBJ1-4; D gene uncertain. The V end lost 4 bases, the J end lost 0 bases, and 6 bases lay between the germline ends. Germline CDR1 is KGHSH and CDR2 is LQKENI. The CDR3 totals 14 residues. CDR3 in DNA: TGTGCCAGCTCACTCAGCGCAACTAATGAAAAACTGTTTTTT. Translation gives CASSLSATNEKLFF.

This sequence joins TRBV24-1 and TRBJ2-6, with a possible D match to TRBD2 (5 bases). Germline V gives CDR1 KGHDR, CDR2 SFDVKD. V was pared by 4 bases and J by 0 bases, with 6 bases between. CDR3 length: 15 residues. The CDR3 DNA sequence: TGTGCCACCAGTGACGGACTCTCTGGGGCCAACGTCCTGACTTTC. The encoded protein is CATSDGLSGANVLTF.

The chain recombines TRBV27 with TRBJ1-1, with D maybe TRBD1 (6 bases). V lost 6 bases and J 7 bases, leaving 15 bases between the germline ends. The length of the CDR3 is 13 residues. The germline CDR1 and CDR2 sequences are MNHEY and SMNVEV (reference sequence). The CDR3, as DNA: TGTGCCAGCAGGCTACAGGGTTCGAATGAAGCTTTCTTT. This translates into CASRLQGSNEAFF.

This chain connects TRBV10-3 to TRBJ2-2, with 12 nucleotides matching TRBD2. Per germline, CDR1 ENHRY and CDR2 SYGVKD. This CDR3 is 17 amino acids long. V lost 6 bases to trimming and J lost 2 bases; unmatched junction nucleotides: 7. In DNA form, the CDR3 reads TGTGCCATCAGGGTAACTAGCGGGGGGACTAACACCGGGGAGCTGTTTTTT. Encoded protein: CAIRVTSGGTNTGELFF.

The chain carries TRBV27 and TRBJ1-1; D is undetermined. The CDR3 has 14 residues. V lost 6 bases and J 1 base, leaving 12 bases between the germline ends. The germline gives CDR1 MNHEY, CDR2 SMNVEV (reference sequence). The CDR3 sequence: CASSPWRANTEAFF. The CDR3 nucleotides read TGTGCCAGCAGCCCCTGGAGGGCGAACACTGAAGCTTTCTTT.